The T cell receptor beta chain under discussion was sequenced for a study of cytomegalovirus exposure and HLA in healthy donors. For the study at large: Early on, a data release was issued that held 80 million or so unique TCRs from HLA-typed donors. General study results and limits: Most CMV-associated TCR beta chains appeared HLA-restricted in a later analysis.

Of note for this clone: Its specificity is not known.

The primer mix had 60 Vbeta and 13 Jbeta primers. Data came from immunoSEQ multiplex PCR; TCRdb stores just in-frame clones and leaves some out. The sample records over 85,000 clones, roughly four fifths being singletons. The V gene lost 6 bases and the J gene lost 4 bases, with 10 bases spanning the gap. The CDR3 has 13 residues. The germline CDR1 and CDR2 sequences are MDHEN and SYDVKM. The chain has TRBV28 and TRBJ1-5; weak D call: TRBD1 (6 bases). This clonotype originated in a woman aged 30 to 39 in good health and CMV-seronegative. The source material was PBMCs. CDR3: CASRGRGNQPQHF. DNA of the CDR3: TGTGCCAGCAGGGGGAGGGGGAATCAGCCCCAGCATTTT.